These 15 T cell receptor beta chains share one sample of origin, sequenced in a study of blood T cell repertoires in COVID-19. Repertoires were generated with immunoSEQ multiplex PCR, while TCRdb's copy carries only in-frame clones and drops some. This sample yields around 250,000 clones, of which roughly 86% are seen a single time; 1.5% to 2% belongs to the top ten. The sample comprised peripheral blood. These receptor sequences come from a woman aged 55 to 70 who had recovered from COVID-19.

This clone was detected many times. The genes are TRBV10-3 and TRBJ1-5, with 8 bases that match TRBD1. Germline-derived CDR1 and CDR2 are ENHRY and SYGVKD. Losses at the gene ends were 6 bases for V and 4 bases for J; bases not matched to a gene: 8. CDR3 length equals 15 residues. The CDR3 DNA sequence: TGTGCCATCAGGCCCGGGACAGGCGGGAATCAGCCCCAGCATTTT. This encodes CAIRPGTGGNQPQHF.

The rearrangement uses TRBV6-5 and TRBJ1-2; possibly TRBD1 for D (6 bases). The germline V and J ends were trimmed by 6 bases and 2 bases, with 10 bases remaining between them. The CDR3 is 13 amino acids. Germline-derived CDR1 and CDR2 are MNHEY and SVGAGI. The CDR3 loop reads CASRQGSNYGYTF. The CDR3 nucleotides are TGTGCCAGCAGACAGGGTTCAAACTATGGCTACACCTTC.

The V gene is TRBV15, the J gene TRBJ2-7; 9 positions match TRBD1. J was trimmed by 2 bases and V by 5 bases; bases with no gene match: 4. The CDR3 covers 14 residues. Germline V lookup: CDR1 LNHNV, CDR2 YYDKDF (reference sequence). CDR3: CATSRDRVPYEQYF. The CDR3 DNA reads TGTGCCACCAGCCGGGACAGGGTACCCTACGAGCAGTACTTC.

The V call is TRBV29-1, the J call TRBJ2-5; tentative D call: TRBD1 (5 bases). V gave up 4 bases and J gave up 2 bases, with 11 bases separating them. CDR1 is SQVTM, CDR2 ANQGSEA, per germline. The CDR3 sequence is 13 residues long. The CDR3 loop reads CSVVVDIQETQYF. In DNA form, the CDR3 reads TGCAGCGTTGTAGTGGACATTCAAGAGACCCAGTACTTC. Based on the CDR3 plus reference TRBV29-1 and TRBJ2-5, the full variable domain is SAVISQKPSRDICQRGTSLTIQCQVDSQVTMMFWYRQQPGQSLTLIATANQGSEATYESGFVIDKFPISRPNLTFSTLTVSNMSPEDSSIYLCSVVVDIQETQYFGPGTRLLVL.

This sequence joins TRBV4-2 and TRBJ2-5; 10 bases fit TRBD2. V lost 4 bases, J lost 1 base, and 3 bases stayed unmatched. CDR3 length: 15 amino acids. The V gene's germline CDR1 is LGHNA and CDR2 YNFKEQ. CDR3 sequence: CASSPERGGQETQYF. The CDR3 coding sequence is TGTGCCAGCAGCCCCGAGCGGGGGGGCCAAGAGACCCAGTACTTC.

This chain joins TRBV4-3 and TRBJ2-1; 10 positions agree with TRBD2. Germline values: CDR1 LGHNA, CDR2 YSLEER. Trimming cost V 4 bases and J 5 bases; bases outside gene matches: 14. This CDR3 is built from 18 residues. The DNA of the CDR3 is TGCGCCAGCAGCCCCTACGTGGCGGTCAGCGGGGGGGACAATGAGCAGTTCTTC. Its translation: CASSPYVAVSGGDNEQFF.

The V and J genes are TRBV5-1 and TRBJ1-6; no clear D gene. The CDR3 has 13 amino acids. Germline CDR1 reads SGHRS; CDR2 reads YFSETQ. Trimming took off 3 bases at V and 6 bases at J, with 7 bases between the two ends. DNA for the CDR3: TGCGCCAGCAGCTCGCAGGTTAATTCACCCCTCCACTTT. It specifies CASSSQVNSPLHF.

The rearrangement uses TRBV28 and TRBJ2-7, with 12 nucleotides matching TRBD2. V shed 7 bases, J shed 4 bases, and the junction held 5 bases outside the gene matches. The germline CDR1 and CDR2 sequences are MDHEN and SYDVKM. The CDR3 loop spans 14 amino acids. DNA for the CDR3: TGTGCCAGCAATCTAGCGGGGGGGTTATACGAGCAGTACTTC. Translated: CASNLAGGLYEQYF. Combining the CDR3 with reference TRBV28 and TRBJ2-7 gives the whole variable domain DVKVTQSSRYLVKRTGEKVFLECVQDMDHENMFWYRQDPGLGLRLIYFSYDVKMKEKGDIPEGYSVSREKKERFSLILESASTNQTSMYLCASNLAGGLYEQYFGPGTRLTVT.

The chain uses TRBV9 and TRBJ2-2; 7 positions match TRBD2. The CDR3 is 17 amino acids. From germline, CDR1 is SGDLS and CDR2 YYNGEE. J was trimmed by 7 bases and V by 3 bases; bases with no gene match: 15. The CDR3 DNA follows: TGTGCCAGCAGCGGGCGAAAGGCCGGGGGGTATCACGGGGAGCTGTTTTTT. The encoded protein is CASSGRKAGGYHGELFF.

The chain joins TRBV7-2 to TRBJ1-6; TRBD1 is a possible D gene (6 bases). V dropped 6 bases and J dropped 6 bases, with 15 bases sitting between them. The CDR3 length is 15 residues. Germline CDR1 reads SGHTA; CDR2 reads FQGNSA. CDR3 in amino acids: CASSGGGRGNSPLHF. CDR3 coding DNA: TGTGCCAGCAGTGGGGGGGGGCGAGGTAATTCACCCCTCCACTTT.

The CDR3 is CASSPSTGPMKYF. CDR3 bases: TGTGCCAGCAGCCCATCGACAGGTCCTATGAAGTACTTC. This chain joins TRBV7-2 and TRBJ2-4, with D possibly being TRBD1 (6 bases). Germline V gives CDR1 SGHTA, CDR2 FQGNSA. The CDR3 consists of 13 residues. V dropped 5 bases and J dropped 14 bases, with 19 bases sitting between them.

V is TRBV7-6 and J is TRBJ2-3; 7 positions match TRBD2. Trimming took 5 bases from V and 3 from J; bases not matched to a gene: 11. The CDR3 totals 16 residues. Germline values: CDR1 SGHVS, CDR2 FNYEAQ. This CDR3 is CASSPTGGRRTDTQYF. DNA for the CDR3: TGTGCCAGCAGCCCTACGGGAGGCCGCCGGACAGATACGCAGTATTTT.

This rearrangement joins TRBV7-8 to TRBJ2-3; TRBD1 matches at 8 bases. This CDR3 spans 15 amino acids. Germline loops: CDR1 SGHVS, CDR2 FQNEAQ. J lost 0 bases, V lost 5 bases, and 4 bases had no gene match. CDR3 DNA: TGTGCCAGCAGCCCCTCAGGGGGCAGCACAGATACGCAGTATTTT. It translates to CASSPSGGSTDTQYF.

The chain carries TRBV29-1 and TRBJ2-7; no definite D call. This CDR3 has 14 residues. The V gene's germline CDR1 is SQVTM and CDR2 ANQGSEA. The V gene lost 0 bases and the J gene lost 4 bases, with 13 bases spanning the gap. The CDR3 DNA is TGCAGCGTTGAAGACCCCTATAGATCTTACGAGCAGTACTTC. It specifies CSVEDPYRSYEQYF.

The V call is TRBV18, the J call TRBJ1-5; D unresolved. The V end lost 3 bases, the J end lost 5 bases, and 14 bases lay between the germline ends. Germline loops: CDR1 KGHSH, CDR2 LQKENI. The CDR3 has 15 amino acids. The CDR3 bases are TGTGCCAGCTCACCGGGCTTTCGACTAGATCAGCCCCAGCATTTT. Encoded protein: CASSPGFRLDQPQHF. Variable domain in full (rest from reference TRBV18 and TRBJ1-5): NAGVMQNPRHLVRRRGQEARLRCSPMKGHSHVYWYRQLPEEGLKFMVYLQKENIIDESGMPKERFSAEFPKEGPSILRIQQVVRGDSAAYFCASSPGFRLDQPQHFGDGTRLSIL.